This T cell receptor (beta chain) was obtained from a study of CD4 and CD8 cells across lung adenocarcinoma regions. As regards this clonotype: Sequence at one end of the junction differs from germline and may be a read error.

TCRdb redid the calling of the PCR reads with MiXCR, one entry per CDR3 protein. Of around 12,000 distinct CDR3 sequences listed, roughly 60% are singletons. The receptor was isolated from a female donor with lung adenocarcinoma. The CD4 and CD8 labels of this study may be unreliable. The sample taken for sequencing was CD8+ T cells from the margin of a lung tumor.

The CDR3 reads CASRQGRAGGGGRAQDTQYF. The CDR3 DNA follows: TGTGCGAGCAGGCAAGGTCGAGCGGGGGGGGGGGGCCGTGCCCAAGACACTCAGTACTTC. The rearrangement links TRBV4-2 to TRBJ2-5; 10 bases line up with TRBD2. Germline V gives CDR1 LGHNA, CDR2 YNFKEQ. The CDR3 sequence is 20 residues long.